Listed here are 20 T cell receptor beta chains from one sample, sequenced in a study of cytomegalovirus exposure and HLA in healthy donors. The study ran its PCR with 60 Vbeta and 13 Jbeta primers. Using immunoSEQ multiplex PCR, the repertoire was profiled, and TCRdb retains in-frame clones only, with some absent. The table has around 140,000 clones, 77% seen once. Material for sequencing was PBMCs. Every receptor here comes from a male donor in good health and CMV-seronegative.

The chain couples TRBV28 to TRBJ1-5; D may be TRBD1 (5 bases). CDR1 and CDR2 (germline): MDHEN, SYDVKM. The V end lost 7 bases, the J end lost 2 bases, and 15 bases lay between the germline ends. The CDR3 loop spans 15 amino acids. The CDR3 sequence is CASTAGGGGNQPQHF. In DNA, the CDR3 is TGTGCCAGCACAGCCGGGGGTGGGGGCAATCAGCCCCAGCATTTT.

The chain is built from TRBV6-4 and TRBJ1-2; TRBD1 matches 7 bases. The CDR3 has 15 amino acids. Losses at the gene ends were 6 bases for V and 2 bases for J; bases not matched to a gene: 9. From germline, CDR1 is MRHNA and CDR2 SNTAGT. Written as DNA, the CDR3 is TGTGCCAGCAGGGCAACGCAGGGGGAGAACTATGGCTACACCTTC. Protein: CASRATQGENYGYTF.

CDR3 sequence (DNA): TGTGCCAGCAGTTACTCGAGGGGGACAGGGTGGTACGAGCAGTACTTC. This gives the protein CASSYSRGTGWYEQYF. The J gene is TRBJ2-7, the V gene TRBV6-5; TRBD1 agrees at 9 bases. Per germline, CDR1 MNHEY and CDR2 SVGAGI. V lost 0 bases and J lost 4; bases outside the gene matches: 7. The CDR3 loop spans 16 amino acids.

The chain combines TRBV5-8 with TRBJ1-2, with D possibly matching TRBD1 (5 bases). The CDR3 loop spans 15 amino acids. The germline V and J ends were trimmed by 4 bases and 0 bases, with 13 bases remaining between them. CDR1 is SGHTS, CDR2 YDEGEE, per germline. For the CDR3, the DNA is TGTGCCAGCAGCAAACCAGGGATGCCTAACTATGGCTACACCTTC. Translated: CASSKPGMPNYGYTF.

The chain recombines TRBV5-1 with TRBJ1-4; D is undetermined. There are 15 residues in the CDR3. V lost 0 bases and J 5 bases, leaving 11 bases between the germline ends. Germline lookup yields CDR1 SGHRS and CDR2 YFSETQ. The CDR3 DNA reads as TGCGCCAGCAGCTTGGCCCCCGTCCAGAATGAAAAACTGTTTTTT. Its protein product is CASSLAPVQNEKLFF. The whole variable domain, remainder taken from reference TRBV5-1 and TRBJ1-4, is KAGVTQTPRYLIKTRGQQVTLSCSPISGHRSVSWYQQTPGQGLQFLFEYFSETQRNKGNFPGRFSGRQFSNSRSEMNVSTLELGDSALYLCASSLAPVQNEKLFFGSGTQLSVL.

The chain recombines TRBV9 with TRBJ2-7; D is perhaps TRBD1 (5 bases). V was pared by 3 bases and J by 1 base, with 14 bases between. Germline V CDR1 and CDR2: SGDLS, YYNGEE. CDR3 length: 15 amino acids. This CDR3 is CASSADQGVSYEQYF. In nucleotides, the CDR3 is TGTGCCAGCAGCGCCGATCAGGGTGTGTCCTACGAGCAGTACTTC.

The CDR3 DNA sequence: TGTGCCAGCAGTTTCATAGCGGGGGGTCCCCCGGAGACCCAGTACTTC. It yields the protein CASSFIAGGPPETQYF. The chain joins TRBV6-6 to TRBJ2-5, with 10 bases aligning to TRBD2. CDR3 length equals 16 residues. Germline V lookup: CDR1 MNHNY, CDR2 SVGAGI (reference sequence). V lost 4 bases and J lost 5; bases outside the gene matches: 10.

V and J are TRBV6-6 and TRBJ2-5; 7 bases map to TRBD1. Germline lookup yields CDR1 MNHNY and CDR2 SVGAGI (reference sequence). J lost 5 bases, V lost 2 bases, and 11 bases had no gene match. This CDR3 has 16 amino acids. In DNA, the CDR3 is TGTGCCAGCAGTTACGAGGGGGCTCCTCTCGGGGAGACCCAGTACTTC. Residues: CASSYEGAPLGETQYF.

The chain recombines TRBV27 with TRBJ2-7; 13 nucleotides agree with TRBD2. V was pared by 8 bases and J by 4 bases, with 8 bases of the junction left unmatched. From germline, CDR1 is MNHEY and CDR2 SMNVEV (reference sequence). The CDR3 runs to 15 residues. The CDR3 sequence: CASAMQTSGRYEQYF. The CDR3 DNA sequence: TGTGCCAGCGCTATGCAGACTAGCGGGAGGTACGAGCAGTACTTC.

This rearrangement joins TRBV25-1 to TRBJ1-1; D may be TRBD1 (5 bases). With 0 bases removed from V and 5 bases from J, the gap between germline ends came to 13 bases. This CDR3 region has 15 residues. Germline V gives CDR1 MGHDK, CDR2 SYGVNS. CDR3 bases: TGTGCCAGCAGTGAATATACAGGAATCGGTACTGAAGCTTTCTTT. Its protein is CASSEYTGIGTEAFF.

The gene calls are TRBV27 and TRBJ2-3; D possibly corresponds to TRBD2 (6 bases). The CDR3 is 15 amino acids. V lost 4 bases to trimming and J lost 0 bases, with 11 bases between them. Germline loops: CDR1 MNHEY, CDR2 SMNVEV (reference sequence). As DNA, the CDR3 is TGTGCCAGCAGTTACCAGGGAGGTAGCACAGATACGCAGTATTTT. Its translation is CASSYQGGSTDTQYF.

The chain carries TRBV5-1 and TRBJ2-3; tentatively, D is TRBD2 (6 bases). Trimming left V 6 bases short and J 2 bases short, with 16 bases between. The CDR3 contains 15 residues. Germline V lookup: CDR1 SGHRS, CDR2 YFSETQ. The CDR3 DNA is TGCGCCAGCAATGAAGTCGGACTACCCACAGATACGCAGTATTTT. Its translation: CASNEVGLPTDTQYF.

This clone was counted only a few times. The rearrangement joins TRBV5-5 to TRBJ1-2, with 7 bases lining up with TRBD1. The CDR3 consists of 15 residues. Germline lookup yields CDR1 SGHKS and CDR2 YYEKEE (reference sequence). J gave up 5 bases and V 0 bases, and 7 bases lay outside the gene matches. CDR3 coding DNA: TGTGCCAGCAGCTTGGGCCAGGGGGTTAGTTATGGCTACACCTTC. This sequence encodes CASSLGQGVSYGYTF. The full variable domain, completed using reference TRBV5-5 and TRBJ1-2, is DAGVTQSPTHLIKTRGQQVTLRCSPISGHKSVSWYQQVLGQGPQFIFQYYEKEERGRGNFPDRFSARQFPNYSSELNVNALLLGDSALYLCASSLGQGVSYGYTFGSGTRLTVV.

The genes are TRBV27 and TRBJ2-7; D remains unclear. V was pared by 0 bases and J by 3 bases, with 12 bases between. The CDR3 has 15 residues. Germline-derived CDR1 and CDR2 are MNHEY and SMNVEV (reference sequence). The CDR3 DNA reads TGTGCCAGCAGTTTATCAGGCGGAGATAACTACGAGCAGTACTTC. As protein: CASSLSGGDNYEQYF.

V gene TRBV15 combines with J gene TRBJ2-7, with D unclear. The CDR3 length is 14 residues. Trimming shortened V by 0 bases and J by 3 bases, and 9 bases separated the two germline ends. Germline loops: CDR1 LNHNV, CDR2 YYDKDF (reference sequence). This chain's CDR3 is CATSRDARNYEQYF. CDR3 DNA: TGTGCCACCAGCAGAGATGCTAGAAACTACGAGCAGTACTTC. Full variable domain (rest looked up from reference TRBV15 and TRBJ2-7): DAMVIQNPRYQVTQFGKPVTLSCSQTLNHNVMYWYQQKSSQAPKLLFHYYDKDFNNEADTPDNFQSRRPNTSFCFLDIRSPGLGDTAMYLCATSRDARNYEQYFGPGTRLTVT.

The rearrangement links TRBV19 to TRBJ2-3; D gene ambiguous. Germline V gene sequence: CDR1 LNHDA, CDR2 SQIVND (reference sequence). V lost 0 bases, J lost 2 bases, and 12 bases lay in between. This CDR3 is built from 16 residues. The CDR3 spells CASSIELPPNTDTQYF. The CDR3 nucleotides are TGTGCCAGTAGTATAGAACTCCCACCCAACACAGATACGCAGTATTTT. The full variable domain, with the rest looked up from reference TRBV19 and TRBJ2-3, is DGGITQSPKYLFRKEGQNVTLSCEQNLNHDAMYWYRQDPGQGLRLIYYSQIVNDFQKGDIAEGYSVSREKKESFPLTVTSAQKNPTAFYLCASSIELPPNTDTQYFGPGTRLTVL.

The CDR3 region has the DNA TGTGCCACGAGGACAGGGCTTCAGCCCCAGCATTTT. Its protein product is CATRTGLQPQHF. The gene calls are TRBV10-3 and TRBJ1-5, with TRBD1 matching 8 bases. The V and J ends lost 10 bases and 6 bases, in that order; junction bases with no gene match: 5. CDR1 and CDR2 from the germline V gene are ENHRY and SYGVKD. This CDR3 spans 12 amino acids.

V usage is TRBV25-1 and J usage is TRBJ2-3; 10 nucleotides align to TRBD2. V trimming: 2 bases; J trimming: 1 base; junction bases outside the gene matches: 6. This CDR3 contains 17 residues. From germline, CDR1 is MGHDK and CDR2 SYGVNS. CDR3: CASSEQRGTSGTDTQYF. In DNA, the CDR3 is TGTGCCAGCAGTGAACAACGGGGGACTAGCGGCACAGATACGCAGTATTTT.

The V gene is TRBV5-7, the J gene TRBJ2-3; 7 bases match TRBD2. TRBV5-7 is recorded as an ORF, its role being uncertain. This CDR3 contains 18 residues. J gave up 2 bases and V 0 bases, and 12 bases lay outside the gene matches. CDR3 bases: TGTGCCAGCAGCTTGGATCTATTGGCGGGGGAGACCACAGATACGCAGTATTTT. Protein: CASSLDLLAGETTDTQYF.

The CDR3: CASRSNSAWQGGYTF. CDR3 coding DNA: TGTGCCAGCAGATCAAATTCGGCCTGGCAGGGGGGCTACACCTTC. The chain links TRBV7-8 to TRBJ1-2, with a tentative D call TRBD1 (6 bases). The CDR3 has 15 residues. The V gene's germline CDR1 is SGHVS and CDR2 FQNEAQ. V dropped 6 bases and J dropped 8 bases, with 22 bases sitting between them.